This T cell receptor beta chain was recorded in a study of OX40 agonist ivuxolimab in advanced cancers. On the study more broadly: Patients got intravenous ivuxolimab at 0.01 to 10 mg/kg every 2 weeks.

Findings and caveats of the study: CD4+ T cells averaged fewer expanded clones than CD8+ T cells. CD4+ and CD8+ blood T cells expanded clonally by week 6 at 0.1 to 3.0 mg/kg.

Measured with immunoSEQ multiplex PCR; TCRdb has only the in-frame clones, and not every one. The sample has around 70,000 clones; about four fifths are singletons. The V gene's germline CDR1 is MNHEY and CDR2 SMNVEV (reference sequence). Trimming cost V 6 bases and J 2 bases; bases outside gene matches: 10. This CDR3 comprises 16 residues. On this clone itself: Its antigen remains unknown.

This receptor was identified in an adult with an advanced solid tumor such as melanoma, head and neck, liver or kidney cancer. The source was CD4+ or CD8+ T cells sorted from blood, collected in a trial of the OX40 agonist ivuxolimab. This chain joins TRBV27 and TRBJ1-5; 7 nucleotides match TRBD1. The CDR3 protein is CASSSQGGLGNQPQHF. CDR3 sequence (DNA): TGTGCCAGCAGCTCCCAGGGGGGCTTGGGCAATCAGCCCCAGCATTTT.